This entry features one TCR beta chain sequence. The data were obtained in a study of OX40 agonist ivuxolimab in advanced cancers. Blood was sampled at baseline, cycle 4 day 1, and cycle 7 day 1. This CDR3 has 14 amino acids. The J segment lost 11 bases and the V segment lost 0 bases, leaving 7 bases of the junction unmatched. Looked up from germline, CDR1 is SGDLS and CDR2 is YYNGEE. Here immunoSEQ multiplex PCR was the method, and the copy in TCRdb shows in-frame clones only, minus some. This table has tens of thousands of clones, roughly 82% appearing once. V is TRBV9 and J is TRBJ1-1, with TRBD1 matching 10 bases. The source of this sequence is an adult with an advanced solid tumor such as melanoma, head and neck, liver or kidney cancer. The input for sequencing was CD4+ or CD8+ T cells sorted from blood, taken in a trial of the OX40 agonist ivuxolimab. The CDR3 DNA reads as TGTGCCAGCAGCGTAGAAGGGACAGGGGCCAGGGCTTTCTTT. It is translated as CASSVEGTGARAFF.